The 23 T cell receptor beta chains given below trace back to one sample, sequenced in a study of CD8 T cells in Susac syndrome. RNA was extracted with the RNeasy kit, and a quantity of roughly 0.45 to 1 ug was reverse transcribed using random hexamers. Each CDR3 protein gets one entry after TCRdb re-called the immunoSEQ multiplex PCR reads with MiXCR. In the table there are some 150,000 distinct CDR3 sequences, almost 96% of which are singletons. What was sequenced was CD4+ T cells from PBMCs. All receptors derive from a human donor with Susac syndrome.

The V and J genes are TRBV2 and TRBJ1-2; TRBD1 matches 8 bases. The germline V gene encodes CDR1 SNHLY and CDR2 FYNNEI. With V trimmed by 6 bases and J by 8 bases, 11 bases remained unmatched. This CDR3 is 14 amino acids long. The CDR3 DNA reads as TGTGCCAGCAGGGCCGGACAGGGCTCAGGGGGCTACACCTTC. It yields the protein CASRAGQGSGGYTF.

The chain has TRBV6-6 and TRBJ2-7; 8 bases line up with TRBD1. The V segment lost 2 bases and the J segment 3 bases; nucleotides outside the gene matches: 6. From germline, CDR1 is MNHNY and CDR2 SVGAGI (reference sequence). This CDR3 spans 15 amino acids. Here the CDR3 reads CASSYPGTGSYEQYF. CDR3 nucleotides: TGTGCCAGCAGTTACCCCGGGACAGGAAGCTACGAGCAGTACTTC.

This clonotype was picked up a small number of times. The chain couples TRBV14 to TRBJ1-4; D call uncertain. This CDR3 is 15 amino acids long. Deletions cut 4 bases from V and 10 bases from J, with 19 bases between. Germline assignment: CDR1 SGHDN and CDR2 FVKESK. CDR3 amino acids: CASSRGGDEPRKLFF. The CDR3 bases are TGTGCCAGCAGCCGGGGTGGTGACGAACCGAGAAAACTGTTTTTT.

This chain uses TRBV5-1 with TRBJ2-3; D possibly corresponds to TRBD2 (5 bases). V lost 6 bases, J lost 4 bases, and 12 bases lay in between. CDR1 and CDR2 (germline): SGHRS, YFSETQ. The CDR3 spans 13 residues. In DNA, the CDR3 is TGCGCCAGCACTAGCTCTTTTTCAGATACGCAGTATTTT. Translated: CASTSSFSDTQYF.

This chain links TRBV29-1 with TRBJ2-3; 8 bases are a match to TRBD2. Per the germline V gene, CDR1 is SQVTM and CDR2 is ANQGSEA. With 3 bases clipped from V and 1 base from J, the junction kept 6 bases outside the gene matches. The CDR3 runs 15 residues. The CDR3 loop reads CSVDGSGIGTDTQYF. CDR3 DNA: TGCAGCGTTGACGGTAGCGGGATAGGCACAGATACGCAGTATTTT.

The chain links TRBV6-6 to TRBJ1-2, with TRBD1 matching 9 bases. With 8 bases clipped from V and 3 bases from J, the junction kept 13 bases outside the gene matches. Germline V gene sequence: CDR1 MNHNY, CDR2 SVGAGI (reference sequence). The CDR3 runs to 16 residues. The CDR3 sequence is CASATGGFNWDYGYTF. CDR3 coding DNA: TGTGCCAGCGCGACAGGGGGGTTTAACTGGGACTATGGCTACACCTTC.

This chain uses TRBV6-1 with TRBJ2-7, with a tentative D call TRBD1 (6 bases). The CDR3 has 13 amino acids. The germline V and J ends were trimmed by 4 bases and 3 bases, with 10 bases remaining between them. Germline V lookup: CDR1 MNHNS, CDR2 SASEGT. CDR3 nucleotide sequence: TGTGCCAGCAGTGCCGGGACAAACTACGAGCAGTACTTC. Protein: CASSAGTNYEQYF.

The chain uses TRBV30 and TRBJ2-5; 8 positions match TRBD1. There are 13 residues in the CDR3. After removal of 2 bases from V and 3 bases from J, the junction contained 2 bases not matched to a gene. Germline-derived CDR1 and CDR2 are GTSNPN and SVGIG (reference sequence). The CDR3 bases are TGTGCCTGGAGTCGGGACAGGAAAGAGACCCAGTACTTC. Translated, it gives CAWSRDRKETQYF.

The CDR3 DNA reads TGCGCCAGCAGCTCGACTAGCGGGAGGACCGGGGAGCTGTTTTTT. It specifies CASSSTSGRTGELFF. The chain recombines TRBV5-1 with TRBJ2-2; 13 nucleotides line up with TRBD2. From germline, CDR1 is SGHRS and CDR2 YFSETQ. The V gene end was trimmed by 3 bases and the J gene end by 5 bases; junction bases not matched to a gene: 1. The CDR3 runs to 15 residues. Using reference TRBV5-1 and TRBJ2-2 for the parts outside the CDR3, the full variable domain is KAGVTQTPRYLIKTRGQQVTLSCSPISGHRSVSWYQQTPGQGLQFLFEYFSETQRNKGNFPGRFSGRQFSNSRSEMNVSTLELGDSALYLCASSSTSGRTGELFFGEGSRLTVL.

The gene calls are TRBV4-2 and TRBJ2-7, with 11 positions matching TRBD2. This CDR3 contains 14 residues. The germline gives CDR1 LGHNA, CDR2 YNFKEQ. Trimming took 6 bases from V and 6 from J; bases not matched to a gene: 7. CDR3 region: CASSNTGTSGEQYF. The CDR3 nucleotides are TGTGCCAGCAGTAACACCGGGACTAGCGGCGAGCAGTACTTC.

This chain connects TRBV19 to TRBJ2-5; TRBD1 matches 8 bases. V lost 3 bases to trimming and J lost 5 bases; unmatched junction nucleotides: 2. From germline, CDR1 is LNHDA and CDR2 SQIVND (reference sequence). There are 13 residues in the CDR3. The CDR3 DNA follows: TGTGCCAGTAGTATCCAGGGGGCTGAGACCCAGTACTTC. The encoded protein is CASSIQGAETQYF.

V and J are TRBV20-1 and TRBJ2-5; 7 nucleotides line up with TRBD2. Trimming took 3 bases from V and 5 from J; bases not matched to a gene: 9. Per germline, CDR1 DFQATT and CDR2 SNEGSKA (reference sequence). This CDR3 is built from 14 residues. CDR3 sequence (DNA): TGCAGTGCTAGGGGAGGGGCCCCTGCTGAGACCCAGTACTTC. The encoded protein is CSARGGAPAETQYF.

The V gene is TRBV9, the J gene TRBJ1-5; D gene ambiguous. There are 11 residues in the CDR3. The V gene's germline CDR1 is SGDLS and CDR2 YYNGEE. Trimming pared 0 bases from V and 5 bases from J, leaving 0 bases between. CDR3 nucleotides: TGTGCCAGCAGCGTAGATCAGCCCCAGCATTTT. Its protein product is CASSVDQPQHF.

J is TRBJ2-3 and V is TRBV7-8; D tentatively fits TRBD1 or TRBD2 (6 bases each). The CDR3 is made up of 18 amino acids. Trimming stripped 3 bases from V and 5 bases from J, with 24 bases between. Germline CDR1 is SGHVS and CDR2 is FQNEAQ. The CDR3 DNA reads TGTGCCAGCAGCTTTTGGGGGAGCAACTACGGAGGGGGAGATACGCAGTATTTT. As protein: CASSFWGSNYGGGDTQYF.

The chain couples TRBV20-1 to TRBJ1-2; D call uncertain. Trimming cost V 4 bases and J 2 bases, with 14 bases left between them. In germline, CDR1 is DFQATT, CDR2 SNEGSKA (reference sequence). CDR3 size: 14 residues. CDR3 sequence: CSAIIGLDNYGYTF. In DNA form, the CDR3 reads TGCAGTGCTATTATAGGGTTGGACAACTATGGCTACACCTTC.

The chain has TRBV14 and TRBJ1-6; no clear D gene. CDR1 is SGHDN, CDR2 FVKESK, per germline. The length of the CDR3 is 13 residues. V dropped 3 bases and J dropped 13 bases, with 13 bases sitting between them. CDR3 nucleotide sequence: TGTGCCAGCAGCCACCTGGACCGGTCGCCCCTCCACTTT. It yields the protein CASSHLDRSPLHF. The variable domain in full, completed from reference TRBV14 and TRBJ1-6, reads EAGVTQFPSHSVIEKGQTVTLRCDPISGHDNLYWYRRVMGKEIKFLLHFVKESKQDESGMPNNRFLAERTGGTYSTLKVQPAELEDSGVYFCASSHLDRSPLHFGNGTRLTVT.

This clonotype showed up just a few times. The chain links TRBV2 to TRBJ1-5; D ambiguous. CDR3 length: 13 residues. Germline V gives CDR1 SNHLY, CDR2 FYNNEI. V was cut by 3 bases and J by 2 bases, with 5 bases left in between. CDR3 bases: TGTGCCAGCAGTGAGGGTGGCAATCAGCCCCAGCATTTT. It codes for CASSEGGNQPQHF.

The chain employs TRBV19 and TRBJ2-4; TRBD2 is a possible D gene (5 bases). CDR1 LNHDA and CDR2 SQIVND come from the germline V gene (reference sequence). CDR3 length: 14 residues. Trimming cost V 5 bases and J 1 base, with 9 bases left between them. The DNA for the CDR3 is TGTGCCAGTAGTCCCCCGGGGGCCAAAAACATTCAGTACTTC. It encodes CASSPPGAKNIQYF.

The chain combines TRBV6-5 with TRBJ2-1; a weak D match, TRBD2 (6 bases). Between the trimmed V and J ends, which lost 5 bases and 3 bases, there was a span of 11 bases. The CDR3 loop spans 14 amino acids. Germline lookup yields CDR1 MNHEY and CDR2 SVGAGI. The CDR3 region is CASSRRGGYNEQFF. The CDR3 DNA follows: TGTGCCAGCAGTAGGAGGGGTGGCTACAATGAGCAGTTCTTC.

CDR3 DNA: TGTGCCACCAGTAACAGCCCTAACACCGGGGAGCTGTTTTTT. Protein: CATSNSPNTGELFF. V gene TRBV24-1 combines with J gene TRBJ2-2, with unresolved D. In germline, CDR1 is KGHDR, CDR2 SFDVKD. The CDR3 loop spans 14 amino acids. V lost 6 bases and J lost 2, with 9 bases in between.

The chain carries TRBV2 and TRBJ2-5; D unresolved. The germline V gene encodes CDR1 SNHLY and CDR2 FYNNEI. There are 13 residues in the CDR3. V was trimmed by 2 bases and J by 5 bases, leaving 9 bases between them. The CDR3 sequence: CASSETSLETQYF. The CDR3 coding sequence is TGTGCCAGCAGTGAAACAAGTCTTGAGACCCAGTACTTC.

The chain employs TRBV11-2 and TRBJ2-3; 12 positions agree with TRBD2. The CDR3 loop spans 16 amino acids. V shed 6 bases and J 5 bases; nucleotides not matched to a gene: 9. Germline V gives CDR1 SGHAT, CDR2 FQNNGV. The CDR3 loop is CASRSLAGGPGDTQYF. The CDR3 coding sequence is TGTGCCAGCAGATCCCTAGCGGGGGGGCCGGGAGATACGCAGTATTTT. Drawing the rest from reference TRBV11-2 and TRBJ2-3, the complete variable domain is EAGVAQSPRYKIIEKRQSVAFWCNPISGHATLYWYQQILGQGPKLLIQFQNNGVVDDSQLPKDRFSAERLKGVDSTLKIQPAKLEDSAVYLCASRSLAGGPGDTQYFGPGTRLTVL.

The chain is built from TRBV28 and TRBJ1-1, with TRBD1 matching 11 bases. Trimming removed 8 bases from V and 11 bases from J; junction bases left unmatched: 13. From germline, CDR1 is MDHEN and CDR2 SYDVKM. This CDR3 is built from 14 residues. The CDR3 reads CASLPGQGGAHAFF. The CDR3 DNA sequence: TGTGCCAGCCTTCCGGGACAGGGGGGCGCCCACGCTTTCTTT.